The T cell receptor (beta chain) described here comes from a study of identical twins. This clonotype was recorded many times. One entry per CDR3 protein results from TCRdb running MiXCR on the 5' RACE reads. The profile shows a few hundred thousand distinct CDR3 sequences, about 8.9% of them singletons. These data were likewise used in another study, on yellow fever vaccine responses in identical twins. From that study: Twins reportedly showed a vaccine T cell response that seemed partly convergent and partly personalized.

Material for sequencing was CD8+ T cells sorted from blood. This sequence originates from a young woman in good health.

This CDR3 is CAILPTVTSTDTQYF. The CDR3 DNA reads as TGTGCCATCCTACCGACGGTAACTAGCACAGATACGCAGTATTTT. This chain connects TRBV28 to TRBJ2-3; D uncertain. Germline values: CDR1 MDHEN, CDR2 SYDVKM. The CDR3 runs to 15 residues. The ends were cut back, 10 bases at V and 0 bases at J, with 17 bases in the middle.